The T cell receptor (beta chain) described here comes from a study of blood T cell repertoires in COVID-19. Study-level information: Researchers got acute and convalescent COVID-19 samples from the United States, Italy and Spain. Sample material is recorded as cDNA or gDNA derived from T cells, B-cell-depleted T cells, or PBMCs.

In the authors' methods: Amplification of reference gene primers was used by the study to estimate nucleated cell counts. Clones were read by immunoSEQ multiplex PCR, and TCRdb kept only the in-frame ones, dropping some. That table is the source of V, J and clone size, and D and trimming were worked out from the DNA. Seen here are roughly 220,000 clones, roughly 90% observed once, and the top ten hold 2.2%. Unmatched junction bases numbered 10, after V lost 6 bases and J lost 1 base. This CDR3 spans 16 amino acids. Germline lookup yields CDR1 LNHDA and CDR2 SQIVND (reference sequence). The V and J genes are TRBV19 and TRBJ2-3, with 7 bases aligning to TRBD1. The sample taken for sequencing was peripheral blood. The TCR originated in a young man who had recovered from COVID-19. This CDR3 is CASSPPGTDGTDTQYF. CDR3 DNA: TGTGCCAGTAGCCCCCCCGGGACAGATGGCACAGATACGCAGTATTTT.